This T cell receptor (beta chain) was captured in a study of blood T cells in healthy people across ages. Study-wide findings and caveats: The long-lived group displayed more naive CD4+ cells, plus higher diversity, than the aged donors did.

Germline loops: CDR1 LGHDT, CDR2 YNNKEL (reference sequence). This CDR3 spans 13 amino acids. Together with a sample-barcoded 5' primer, a J-beta primer mix was included in a second PCR lasting roughly 6 to 12 cycles. TCRdb reanalysed the 5' RACE reads using MiXCR and keeps one entry per CDR3 protein. The table has a few hundred thousand distinct CDR3 sequences, approximately 26% seen once. There were healthy Caucasian individuals from Russia, aged about 6 to 100, serving as donors. This clonotype was counted only a few times. The antigen is unknown. Separately, the same data were catalogued under a study of T cells of mothers and their children. That study reports: For each mother, over 8 million TCR beta CDR3 reads were obtained, and for each child, roughly 2.8 million.

The receptor was derived from a boy aged 2 to 10 in good health. The V and J genes are TRBV3-1 and TRBJ2-5; TRBD1 might be the D (5 bases). TRBJ2-7 matches the DNA end more closely, so the J call is doubtful. Input material: blood. The CDR3 reads CASSPLRVGEQYF. The CDR3, as DNA: TGTGCCAGCAGCCCCCTCAGGGTAGGCGAGCAGTACTTC.